The TCR beta chain under discussion was sequenced for a study of cytomegalovirus exposure and HLA in healthy donors. Across the study: Caucasian-associated ancestry cluster membership applied to about four fifths of a few hundred genotyped donors.

The primer mix had 60 Vbeta and 13 Jbeta primers. Original analysis: Unique TCR beta chains numbered approximately 76 million in a later analysis, with roughly 11 million shared. Sequencing used immunoSEQ multiplex PCR; TCRdb keeps in-frame clones, though not all of them. That table furnishes V, J and clone size, whereas the DNA furnished D and trimming. This sample's table reports under 60,000 clones. The CDR3 is made up of 18 amino acids. Germline lookup yields CDR1 MDHEN and CDR2 SYDVKM. V shed 3 bases, J shed 2 bases, and the junction held 13 bases outside the gene matches. The sequence was collected from a woman in her thirties in good health and CMV-seropositive. Sequencing was performed on PBMCs. The chain has TRBV28 and TRBJ2-7; 10 positions match TRBD1. CDR3 DNA sequence: TGTGCCAGCAGTTTGGGGACAGGGGTTCTAGCGGATGCCTACGAGCAGTACTTC. It encodes CASSLGTGVLADAYEQYF.